The 20 T cell receptor beta chains given below trace back to one sample, sequenced in a study of identifying expanded T cells in peripheral blood. Only in-frame clones appear in the TCRdb table, and some are missing; sequencing was by immunoSEQ multiplex PCR. The sample includes some 54,000 clones, roughly 80% of them seen just once. Sequencing input: blood. These receptors all stem from a person aged 18 to 70 in good health.

Only a few counts were recorded for this clone. The gene calls are TRBV11-2 and TRBJ1-2, with D possibly being TRBD1 (5 bases). The CDR3 contains 13 residues. CDR1 and CDR2 from the germline V gene are SGHAT and FQNNGV. V lost 0 bases and J 10 bases, leaving 12 bases between the germline ends. CDR3 nucleotides: TGTGCCAGCAGCTTAGACCGGGACGGCTACTACACCTTC. Amino acids: CASSLDRDGYYTF.

The chain combines TRBV27 with TRBJ1-2; 8 bases are shared with TRBD1. The germline V gene has CDR1 MNHEY and CDR2 SMNVEV (reference sequence). V gave up 2 bases and J gave up 4 bases; unmatched junction bases: 6. The CDR3 extends over 15 amino acids. The CDR3 loop is CASSLGRGLGYGYTF. In DNA, the CDR3 is TGTGCCAGCAGTTTAGGCAGGGGGCTGGGCTATGGCTACACCTTC.

V and J are TRBV28 and TRBJ1-2; 11 positions match TRBD1. The CDR3 has 15 residues. The J segment lost 1 base and the V segment lost 5 bases, leaving 3 bases of the junction unmatched. Germline lookup yields CDR1 MDHEN and CDR2 SYDVKM. DNA for the CDR3: TGTGCCAGCAGTAGTGGGACAGGGGGTAACTATGGCTACACCTTC. Translated: CASSSGTGGNYGYTF.

The V call is TRBV19, the J call TRBJ1-2; D is possibly TRBD1 (6 bases). The CDR3 covers 14 residues. Between the trimmed V and J ends, which lost 3 bases and 1 base, there was a span of 9 bases. Germline CDR1 is LNHDA and CDR2 is SQIVND (reference sequence). CDR3: CASSMEGVNYGYTF. CDR3 DNA sequence: TGTGCCAGTAGTATGGAGGGGGTTAACTATGGCTACACCTTC.

The chain employs TRBV18 and TRBJ1-1; 8 bases fit TRBD1. V shed 2 bases, J shed 5 bases, and the junction held 4 bases outside the gene matches. CDR1 KGHSH and CDR2 LQKENI come from the germline V gene. This CDR3 has 14 amino acids. Written as DNA, the CDR3 is TGTGCCAGCTCACCAACAGGGGGAATGACTGAAGCTTTCTTT. Translated: CASSPTGGMTEAFF.

The chain is built from TRBV6-1 and TRBJ1-5, with TRBD1 as a possible D gene (5 bases). There are 12 residues in the CDR3. V lost 10 bases and J lost 4, with 11 bases in between. The germline CDR1 and CDR2 sequences are MNHNS and SASEGT. The CDR3 region is CATREGNQPQHF. CDR3 bases: TGTGCCACCCGGGAGGGGAATCAGCCCCAGCATTTT.

This clone was seen a few times. V and J are TRBV2 and TRBJ2-1, with D possibly TRBD1 on 7 matching bases. The CDR3 covers 12 residues. V gave up 8 bases and J gave up 7 bases, with 12 bases separating them. Germline V gene sequence: CDR1 SNHLY, CDR2 FYNNEI. This CDR3 is CASGGGQNEQFF. In nucleotides, the CDR3 is TGTGCCAGCGGAGGGGGACAGAATGAGCAGTTCTTC.

The DNA for the CDR3 is TGTGCCAGTACCTCCCGGGTCTCCGAAGCTTTCTTT. Translation gives CASTSRVSEAFF. The chain is built from TRBV19 and TRBJ1-1; D remains unclear. The germline V and J ends were trimmed by 7 bases and 8 bases, with 14 bases remaining between them. In germline, CDR1 is LNHDA, CDR2 SQIVND (reference sequence). There are 12 residues in the CDR3.

CDR3 nucleotides: TGTGCCAGCAGACGGGGCGGGTCGGATACGCAGTATTTT. As protein: CASRRGGSDTQYF. The genes are TRBV28 and TRBJ2-3; D is perhaps TRBD1 or TRBD2 (5 bases each). The V gene's germline CDR1 is MDHEN and CDR2 SYDVKM. Trimming took 6 bases from V and 6 from J, leaving 13 bases between them. The CDR3 is 13 amino acids. The full variable domain, completed using reference TRBV28 and TRBJ2-3, is DVKVTQSSRYLVKRTGEKVFLECVQDMDHENMFWYRQDPGLGLRLIYFSYDVKMKEKGDIPEGYSVSREKKERFSLILESASTNQTSMYLCASRRGGSDTQYFGPGTRLTVL.

This sequence joins TRBV5-1 and TRBJ2-7; 9 bases map to TRBD2. Germline CDR1 and CDR2: SGHRS and YFSETQ. V shed 0 bases, J shed 2 bases, and the junction held 3 bases outside the gene matches. This CDR3 has 15 residues. CDR3 bases: TGCGCCAGCAGCTTGGGGGGACTAGCCCCCTACGAGCAGTACTTC. This translates into CASSLGGLAPYEQYF.

The V call is TRBV6-5, the J call TRBJ1-2, with D maybe TRBD1 (5 bases). Germline CDR1 MNHEY, CDR2 SVGAGI. V gave up 9 bases and J gave up 4 bases, with 18 bases separating them. The CDR3 spans 14 residues. CDR3 in DNA: TGTGCCAGTCGGAGAGGCCAGGGAGGCTATGGCTACACCTTC. Its translation is CASRRGQGGYGYTF.

This sequence joins TRBV30 and TRBJ1-1; D unclear. Germline V CDR1 and CDR2: GTSNPN, SVGIG (reference sequence). Trimming took 4 bases from V and 6 from J, leaving 12 bases between them. This CDR3 has 12 residues. The CDR3 sequence is CAWTTGSPEAFF. For the CDR3, the DNA is TGTGCCTGGACCACTGGGTCCCCTGAAGCTTTCTTT.

The chain carries TRBV9 and TRBJ1-2; weak D call: TRBD1 (6 bases). V was trimmed by 3 bases and J by 2 bases, leaving 14 bases between them. The CDR3 loop spans 15 amino acids. CDR1 is SGDLS and CDR2 is YYNGEE in the germline V gene. CDR3 sequence (DNA): TGTGCCAGCAGCGCGAGGGACACTCTAAACTATGGCTACACCTTC. Protein: CASSARDTLNYGYTF. Filled out from reference TRBV9 and TRBJ1-2, the complete variable domain reads DSGVTQTPKHLITATGQRVTLRCSPRSGDLSVYWYQQSLDQGLQFLIQYYNGEERAKGNILERFSAQQFPDLHSELNLSSLELGDSALYFCASSARDTLNYGYTFGSGTRLTVV.

The chain has TRBV7-9 and TRBJ2-1; a weak D match, TRBD2 (7 bases). Germline V gene data show CDR1 as SEHNR and CDR2 as FQNEAQ (reference sequence). V shed 5 bases and J shed 5 bases, with 13 bases lying between them. The CDR3 consists of 14 residues. This chain's CDR3 is CASSRAGADNEQFF. The CDR3 nucleotides are TGTGCCAGCAGCCGGGCGGGGGCAGACAATGAGCAGTTCTTC. Full variable domain (outside the CDR3, taken from reference TRBV7-9 and TRBJ2-1): DTGVSQNPRHKITKRGQNVTFRCDPISEHNRLYWYRQTLGQGPEFLTYFQNEAQLEKSRLLSDRFSAERPKGSFSTLEIQRTEQGDSAMYLCASSRAGADNEQFFGPGTRLTVL.

The chain links TRBV28 to TRBJ1-2; 7 bases match TRBD1. The trim removed 5 bases at V and 3 bases at J, leaving 15 bases unmatched. CDR1 is MDHEN and CDR2 is SYDVKM in the germline V gene. The length of the CDR3 is 17 residues. CDR3 sequence reads: CASSLPFWDSNYYGYTF. CDR3 nucleotide sequence: TGTGCCAGCAGTCTACCCTTTTGGGACAGCAATTACTATGGCTACACCTTC.

V gene TRBV11-3 combines with J gene TRBJ2-7; no clear D. V was cut by 5 bases and J by 3 bases, with 14 bases left in between. Germline CDR1 reads SGHNT; CDR2 reads YENEEA. CDR3 size: 14 residues. This chain's CDR3 is CASSHTPKHYEQYF. CDR3 coding DNA: TGTGCCAGCAGCCACACCCCGAAACACTACGAGCAGTACTTC. The full variable domain, rest sourced from reference TRBV11-3 and TRBJ2-7, is EAGVVQSPRYKIIEKKQPVAFWCNPISGHNTLYWYLQNLGQGPELLIRYENEEAVDDSQLPKDRFSAERLKGVDSTLKIQPAELGDSAVYLCASSHTPKHYEQYFGPGTRLTVT.

The genes are TRBV6-6 and TRBJ1-2; D ambiguous. The V end lost 6 bases, the J end lost 0 bases, and 8 bases lay between the germline ends. The CDR3 is 13 residues long. Germline loops: CDR1 MNHNY, CDR2 SVGAGI (reference sequence). The CDR3 DNA reads TGTGCCAGCAGCCCGGGTCCTAACTATGGCTACACCTTC. Its protein is CASSPGPNYGYTF.

In its sample, this clone was seen a few times. The V gene is TRBV14, the J gene TRBJ1-2; no reliable D call. Germline V gene data show CDR1 as SGHDN and CDR2 as FVKESK. This CDR3 is 15 amino acids long. The V end was cut by 1 base, the J end by 2 bases, with 11 bases between. The DNA of the CDR3 is TGTGCCAGCAGCCAAGGTCCAACCGGGAACTATGGCTACACCTTC. Protein sequence: CASSQGPTGNYGYTF. Full variable domain (rest looked up from reference TRBV14 and TRBJ1-2): EAGVTQFPSHSVIEKGQTVTLRCDPISGHDNLYWYRRVMGKEIKFLLHFVKESKQDESGMPNNRFLAERTGGTYSTLKVQPAELEDSGVYFCASSQGPTGNYGYTFGSGTRLTVV.

J is TRBJ1-2 and V is TRBV4-1, with D perhaps TRBD1 (6 bases). The CDR3 runs 14 residues. The V gene's germline CDR1 is MGHRA and CDR2 YSYEKL. V shed 0 bases and J shed 5 bases, with 10 bases lying between them. The CDR3 reads CASSQDQGIYGYTF. The CDR3 nucleotides read TGCGCCAGCAGCCAAGATCAGGGGATTTATGGCTACACCTTC.

The chain uses TRBV18 and TRBJ1-1; maybe TRBD1 (5 bases). The V gene lost 2 bases and the J gene lost 0 bases, with 16 bases spanning the gap. The length of the CDR3 is 17 residues. Germline loops: CDR1 KGHSH, CDR2 LQKENI. The DNA for the CDR3 is TGTGCCAGCTCACCAATCGCGGTGGGAGGGGTGAACACTGAAGCTTTCTTT. This codes for CASSPIAVGGVNTEAFF.